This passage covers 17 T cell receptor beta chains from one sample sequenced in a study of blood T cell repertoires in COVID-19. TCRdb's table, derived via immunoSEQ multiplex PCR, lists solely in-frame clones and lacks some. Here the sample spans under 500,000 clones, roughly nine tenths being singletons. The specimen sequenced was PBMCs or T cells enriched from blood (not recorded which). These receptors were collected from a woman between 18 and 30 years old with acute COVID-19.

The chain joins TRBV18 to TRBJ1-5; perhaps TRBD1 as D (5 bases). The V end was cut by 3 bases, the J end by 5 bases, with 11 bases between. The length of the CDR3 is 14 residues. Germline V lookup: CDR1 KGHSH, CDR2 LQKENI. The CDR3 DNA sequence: TGTGCCAGCTCACCCGAAACCAGGGATCAGCCCCAGCATTTT. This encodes CASSPETRDQPQHF.

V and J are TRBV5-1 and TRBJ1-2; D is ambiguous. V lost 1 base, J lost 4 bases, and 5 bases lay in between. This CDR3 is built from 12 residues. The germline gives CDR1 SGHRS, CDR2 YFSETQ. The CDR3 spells CASSLPSYGYTF. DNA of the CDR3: TGCGCCAGCAGCTTGCCGAGCTATGGCTACACCTTC.

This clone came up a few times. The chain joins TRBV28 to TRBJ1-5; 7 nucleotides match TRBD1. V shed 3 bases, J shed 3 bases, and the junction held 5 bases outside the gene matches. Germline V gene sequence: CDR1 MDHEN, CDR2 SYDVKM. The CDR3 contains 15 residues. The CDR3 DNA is TGTGCCAGCAGTTTTGACAGGGAGGACAATCAGCCCCAGCATTTT. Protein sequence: CASSFDREDNQPQHF.

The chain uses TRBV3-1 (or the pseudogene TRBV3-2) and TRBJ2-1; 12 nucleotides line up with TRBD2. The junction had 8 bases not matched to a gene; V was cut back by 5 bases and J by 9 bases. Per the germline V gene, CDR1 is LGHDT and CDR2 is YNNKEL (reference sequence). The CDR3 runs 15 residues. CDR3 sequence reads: CASSSNGLAGFEQFF. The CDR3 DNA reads TGTGCCAGCAGCTCCAACGGACTAGCGGGGTTTGAGCAGTTCTTC.

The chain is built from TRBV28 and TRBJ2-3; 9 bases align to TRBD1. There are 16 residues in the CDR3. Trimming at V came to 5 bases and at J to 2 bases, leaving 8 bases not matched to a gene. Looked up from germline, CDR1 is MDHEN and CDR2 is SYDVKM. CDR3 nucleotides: TGTGCCAGCAGTCCAAGACAGGGGGGTTTCACAGATACGCAGTATTTT. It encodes CASSPRQGGFTDTQYF.

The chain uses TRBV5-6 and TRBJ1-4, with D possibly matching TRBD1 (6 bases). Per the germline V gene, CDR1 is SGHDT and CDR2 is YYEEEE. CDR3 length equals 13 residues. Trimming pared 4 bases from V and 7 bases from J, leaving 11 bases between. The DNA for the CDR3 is TGTGCCAGCAGCCCCCCGGACAGTGAAAAACTGTTTTTT. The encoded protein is CASSPPDSEKLFF.

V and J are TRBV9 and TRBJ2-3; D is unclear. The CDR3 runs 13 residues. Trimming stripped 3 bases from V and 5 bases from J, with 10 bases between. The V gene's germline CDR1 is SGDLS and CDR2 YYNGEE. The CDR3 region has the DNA TGTGCCAGCAGCGGCCCTTTTAGAGATACGCAGTATTTT. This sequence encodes CASSGPFRDTQYF.

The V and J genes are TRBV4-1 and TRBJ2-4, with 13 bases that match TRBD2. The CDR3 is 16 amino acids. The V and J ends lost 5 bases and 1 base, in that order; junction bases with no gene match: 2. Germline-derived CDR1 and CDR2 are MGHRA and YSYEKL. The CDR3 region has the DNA TGCGCCAGCAGCTCGACTAGCGGGGGGGCCAAAAACATTCAGTACTTC. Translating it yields CASSSTSGGAKNIQYF.

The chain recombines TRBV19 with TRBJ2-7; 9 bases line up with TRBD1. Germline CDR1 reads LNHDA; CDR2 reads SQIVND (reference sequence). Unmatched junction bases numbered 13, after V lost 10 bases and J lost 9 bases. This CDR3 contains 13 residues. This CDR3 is CATRTGEGYGQYF. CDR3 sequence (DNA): TGTGCCACCCGGACAGGGGAAGGCTATGGGCAGTACTTC. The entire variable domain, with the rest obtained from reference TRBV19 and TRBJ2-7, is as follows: DGGITQSPKYLFRKEGQNVTLSCEQNLNHDAMYWYRQDPGQGLRLIYYSQIVNDFQKGDIAEGYSVSREKKESFPLTVTSAQKNPTAFYLCATRTGEGYGQYFGPGTRLTVT.

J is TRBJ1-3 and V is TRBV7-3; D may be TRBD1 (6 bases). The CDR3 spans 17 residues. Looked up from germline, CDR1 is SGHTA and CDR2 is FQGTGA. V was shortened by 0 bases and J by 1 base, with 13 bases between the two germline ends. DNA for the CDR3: TGTGCCAGCAGCTTAACGGGGACACCTTATTCTGGAAACACCATATATTTT. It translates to CASSLTGTPYSGNTIYF.

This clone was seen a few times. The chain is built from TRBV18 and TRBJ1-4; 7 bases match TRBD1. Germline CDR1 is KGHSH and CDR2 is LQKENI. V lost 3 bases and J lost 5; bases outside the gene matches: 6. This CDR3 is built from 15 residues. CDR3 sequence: CASSPRTGLNEKLFF. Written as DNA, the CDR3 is TGTGCCAGCTCACCCAGGACAGGCCTAAATGAAAAACTGTTTTTT.

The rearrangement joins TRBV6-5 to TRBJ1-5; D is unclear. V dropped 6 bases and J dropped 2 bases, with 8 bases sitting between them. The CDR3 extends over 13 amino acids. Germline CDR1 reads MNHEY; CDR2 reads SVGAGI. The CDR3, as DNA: TGTGCCAGCAGCCCCGAGGGCAATCAGCCCCAGCATTTT. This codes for CASSPEGNQPQHF.

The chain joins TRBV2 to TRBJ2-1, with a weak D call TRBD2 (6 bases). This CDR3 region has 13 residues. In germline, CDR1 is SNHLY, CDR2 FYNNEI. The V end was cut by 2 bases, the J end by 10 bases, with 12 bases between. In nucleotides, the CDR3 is TGTGCCAGCAGTGAAAGTATGGCGGGAGAGCAGTTCTTC. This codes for CASSESMAGEQFF. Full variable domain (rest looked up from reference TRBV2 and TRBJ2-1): EPEVTQTPSHQVTQMGQEVILRCVPISNHLYFYWYRQILGQKVEFLVSFYNNEISEKSEIFDDQFSVERPDGSNFTLKIRSTKLEDSAMYFCASSESMAGEQFFGPGTRLTVL.

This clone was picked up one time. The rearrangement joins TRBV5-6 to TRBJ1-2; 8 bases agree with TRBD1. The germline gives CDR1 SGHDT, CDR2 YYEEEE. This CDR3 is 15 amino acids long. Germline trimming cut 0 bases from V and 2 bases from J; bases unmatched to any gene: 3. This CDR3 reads CASSLGQGANYGYTF. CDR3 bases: TGTGCCAGCAGCTTGGGGCAGGGGGCCAACTATGGCTACACCTTC.

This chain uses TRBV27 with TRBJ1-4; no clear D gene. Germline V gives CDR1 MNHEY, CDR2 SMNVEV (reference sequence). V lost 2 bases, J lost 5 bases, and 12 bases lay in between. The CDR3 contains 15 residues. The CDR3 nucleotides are TGTGCCAGCAGTTTAGGCGGGGAACCAAATGAAAAACTGTTTTTT. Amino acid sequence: CASSLGGEPNEKLFF.

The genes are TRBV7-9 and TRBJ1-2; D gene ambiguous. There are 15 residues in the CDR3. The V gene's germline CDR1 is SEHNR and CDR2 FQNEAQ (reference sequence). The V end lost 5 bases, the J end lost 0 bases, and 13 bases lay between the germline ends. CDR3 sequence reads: CASSPMRGANYGYTF. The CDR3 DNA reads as TGTGCCAGCAGCCCGATGCGAGGAGCTAACTATGGCTACACCTTC.

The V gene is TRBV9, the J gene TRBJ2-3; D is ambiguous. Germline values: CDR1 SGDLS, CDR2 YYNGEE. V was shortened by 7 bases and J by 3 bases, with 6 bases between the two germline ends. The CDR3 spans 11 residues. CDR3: CASQATDTQYF. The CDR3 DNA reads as TGTGCCAGCCAAGCGACAGATACGCAGTATTTT.